This TCR beta chain appears in the sequencing data of a study of Ad26.COV2.S vaccination and SARS-CoV-2 variants. Overall study findings and caveats: Measurements of TCR breadth and depth may have given underestimates of the total T cell responses. Relative to placebo recipients, vaccine recipients exhibited elevated spike-specific TCR breadth.

Treatment indicated: about 20 received Ad26.COV2.S at low or high dose, single or two shots; five or six received placebo; per-sample allocation not given. Sampling was performed 63 days after the first vaccine or placebo injection. The individual, an adult aged 18-55 years, was a donor in Boston. The repertoire was sequenced with immunoSEQ multiplex PCR; TCRdb's copy has only in-frame clones and lacks some. The table has about 680,000 clones, around 92% seen once. Notes on this clone: What it binds is unknown.

The receptor was derived from a person aged 18-65 years who received the Ad26.COV2.S COVID-19 vaccine or a placebo. The sample was peripheral blood, taken in a trial of Ad26.COV2.S vaccine versus placebo.

CDR3 in DNA: TGTGCCAGCAGCCAAGATAAGACGCGGAAAACTAGAAGCACAGATACGCAGTATTTT. Its translation is CASSQDKTRKTRSTDTQYF. The chain recombines TRBV4-2 with TRBJ2-3; a weak D match, TRBD2 (5 bases). The CDR3 has 19 amino acids. Germline lookup yields CDR1 LGHNA and CDR2 YNFKEQ. Between the trimmed V and J ends, which lost 0 bases and 0 bases, there was a span of 19 bases.